A single T cell receptor beta chain is shown here with its context. This record comes from a study of blood T cell repertoires in COVID-19. Study overall: Material from acute and convalescent COVID-19 was sourced from the United States, Italy and Spain.

J was trimmed by 5 bases and V by 3 bases; bases with no gene match: 8. Germline loops: CDR1 SGDLS, CDR2 YYNGEE. The CDR3 is 15 residues long. Original methodology: Amplified reference gene primers provided the basis for estimating nucleated cell counts. Sequenced by immunoSEQ multiplex PCR; TCRdb stores in-frame clones only, minus some. V, J and clone size were drawn from that table, and D and trimming were deduced from the DNA. The sample lists some 150,000 clones, 70% to 85% occurring once. The sample taken for sequencing was peripheral blood. This chain links TRBV9 with TRBJ1-2; TRBD1 agrees at 9 bases. This clonotype originated in a woman between 50 and 59 years old in a cohort sampled during active or convalescent COVID-19. The CDR3 sequence is CASSGTTGTGYGYTF. CDR3 coding DNA: TGTGCCAGCAGCGGCACGACCGGGACAGGGTATGGCTACACCTTC.